The next 23 T cell receptor beta chains were all read from a single sample in a study of TET2 disruption in CD19-targeted CAR T cells. The protocol was immunoSEQ multiplex PCR, while the TCRdb copy is restricted to in-frame clones and leaves out a portion. This sample contains 25,000 to 30,000 clones. Treatment defined: autologous CTL019 cells: CD19 CAR with 4-1BB and CD3 zeta domains. Antigen specificity for these receptors is unknown. Here the sequenced sample was CD8- CAR+ T cells sorted from cultured blood T cells, taken for CD19 CAR T cell therapy. Specified subset: CD8-negative CAR-positive T cells from the infusion product. The receptors originated from a man aged 65 to 85 with chronic lymphocytic leukemia.

As to this clone: With the read ending 3 residues before the CDR3 end, the germline J gene is used to fill in that end. This sample includes further DNA sequences coding for the same CDR3. This rearrangement joins TRBV10-2 to TRBJ1-5; a weak D match, TRBD1 (5 bases). CDR3 size: 13 residues. V was shortened by 4 bases and J by 7 bases, with 11 bases between the two germline ends. Germline V gives CDR1 WSHSY, CDR2 SAAADI. Partial CDR3 DNA: TGCGCCAGCAGTGGAGGGGTCGGGCAGCCC. Translated: CASSGGVGQP. The entire CDR3 protein is CASSGGVGQPQHF.

In regard to this clone: The read finishes 3 residues shy of the CDR3 end, and the germline J gene is used to complete it. The chain employs TRBV7-9 and TRBJ2-4; the D gene is possibly TRBD1 (6 bases). In germline, CDR1 is SEHNR, CDR2 FQNEAQ (reference sequence). The CDR3 is 13 amino acids. The CDR3 sequence: CASSIQGEQPQYF. The sequenced part of the CDR3 DNA is TGTGCCAGCAGCATACAGGGAGAGCAGCCT. Full variable domain (outside the CDR3, taken from reference TRBV7-9 and TRBJ2-4): DTGVSQNPRHKITKRGQNVTFRCDPISEHNRLYWYRQTLGQGPEFLTYFQNEAQLEKSRLLSDRFSAERPKGSFSTLEIQRTEQGDSAMYLCASSIQGEQPQYFGAGTRLSVL.

The CDR3 is CASSQDTGRDSGYTF. The covered CDR3 bases are TGTGCCAGCAGCCAAGATACCGGCAGGGACTCTGGC. This chain connects TRBV4-2 to TRBJ1-2, with a weak D call TRBD1 (5 bases). The CDR3 is cut off 3 residues early in the read; its end comes from the germline J gene. The V gene's germline CDR1 is LGHNA and CDR2 YNFKEQ. Deletions cut 0 bases from V and 7 bases from J, with 15 bases between. The CDR3 consists of 15 residues.

As concerns this clone: The sequenced fragment ends 3 residues before the CDR3 boundary, so the rest is inferred from the germline J gene. J is TRBJ1-6 and V is TRBV18; TRBD1 agrees at 11 bases. Per germline, CDR1 KGHSH and CDR2 LQKENI. This CDR3 contains 15 residues. The V and J ends lost 2 bases and 8 bases, in that order; junction bases with no gene match: 2. CDR3 protein: CASSPGTGGYSPLHF. Incomplete CDR3 DNA: TGTGCCAGCTCACCAGGGACAGGGGGGTATTCACCC.

As concerns this clone: The junction and the germline gene differ at one end; a read error may be behind it. The CDR3 is cut off 3 residues early in the read; its end comes from the germline J gene. Other nucleotide sequences from this sample produce the same CDR3. The V call is TRBV18, the J call TRBJ1-3; a weak D match, TRBD1 (5 bases). Per the germline V gene, CDR1 is KGHSH and CDR2 is LQKENI. The CDR3 contains 18 residues. The sequenced CDR3 bases are TGTGCCAGCTCACCACCGAACTTCCGGGGGAGCTCTGGAAACACT. Amino acids: CASSPPNFRGSSGNT. The CDR3 as a whole reads CASSPPNFRGSSGNTIYF.

A word on this clone: The read ends 3 residues before the CDR3 terminus; that terminus is restored from the germline J gene. This chain links TRBV6-1 with TRBJ1-4; 7 bases agree with TRBD1. Germline V lookup: CDR1 MNHNS, CDR2 SASEGT. The V gene end was trimmed by 1 base and the J gene end by 8 bases; junction bases not matched to a gene: 4. This CDR3 region has 14 residues. Incomplete CDR3 DNA: TGTGCCAGCAGTGAAGGAGGGGGCATCGAAAAA. Its protein product is CASSEGGGIEK. The complete CDR3 protein is CASSEGGGIEKLFF.

About this clone itself: The read terminates 3 residues before the CDR3 end, so the remaining end is supplied by the germline J gene. J is TRBJ2-4 and V is TRBV27; 8 nucleotides align to TRBD2. CDR3 size: 15 residues. Germline CDR1 and CDR2: MNHEY and SMNVEV (reference sequence). CDR3 loop: CASRFLAGGNQPQYF. The sequenced CDR3 bases are TGTGCCAGCAGATTCTTGGCGGGGGGCAATCAGCCT.

For this clone: The DNA ends 3 residues before the CDR3 does, and the rest of the CDR3 is filled in from the germline J gene. J is TRBJ2-2 and V is TRBV19; D perhaps matches TRBD1 (6 bases). V lost 7 bases, J lost 2 bases, and 11 bases lay in between. Germline V gives CDR1 LNHDA, CDR2 SQIVND (reference sequence). This CDR3 comprises 14 residues. This chain's CDR3 is CASKKGGNTGELFF. The CDR3 DNA, read in part, is TGTGCCAGTAAAAAAGGGGGAAACACCGGGGAG. Combining the CDR3 with reference TRBV19 and TRBJ2-2 gives the whole variable domain DGGITQSPKYLFRKEGQNVTLSCEQNLNHDAMYWYRQDPGQGLRLIYYSQIVNDFQKGDIAEGYSVSREKKESFPLTVTSAQKNPTAFYLCASKKGGNTGELFFGEGSRLTVL.

Note on this clone: From the germline J gene comes the end of the CDR3, since the read stops 3 residues before it. The chain carries TRBV7-8 and TRBJ2-1; a weak D match, TRBD2 (7 bases). CDR1 and CDR2 from the germline V gene are SGHVS and FQNEAQ. V was pared by 1 base and J by 2 bases, with 15 bases between. The CDR3 loop spans 17 amino acids. CDR3 amino acids: CASSLGGGGATYNEQFF. The sequenced part of the CDR3 DNA is TGTGCCAGCAGCTTAGGTGGAGGGGGGGCAACCTACAATGAG.

Comment on this clone: The read finishes 3 residues shy of the CDR3 end, and the germline J gene is used to complete it. The chain couples TRBV5-1 to TRBJ1-4; TRBD1 agrees at 8 bases. Germline V lookup: CDR1 SGHRS, CDR2 YFSETQ. CDR3 length equals 15 residues. V dropped 0 bases and J dropped 6; count of bases not matched to a gene: 4. Incomplete CDR3 DNA: TGCGCCAGCAGCTTGGTGGCAGGGGGCGATGAAAAA. Protein product: CASSLVAGGDEK. The entire CDR3 sequence reads CASSLVAGGDEKLFF.

For this clone: The observed sequence ends 3 residues before the CDR3 terminus, with the missing tail filled in from the germline J gene. This sequence joins TRBV12-3 or TRBV12-4 and TRBJ2-2; D may be TRBD1 (6 bases). Trimming shortened V by 6 bases and J by 5 bases, and 13 bases separated the two germline ends. CDR3 length: 14 amino acids. CDR3 sequence: CASRNRVDTGELFF. CDR3 DNA, as far as it was read: TGTGCCAGCAGAAACAGGGTGGATACCGGGGAG.

For this clone: From the germline J gene comes the end of the CDR3, since the read stops 3 residues before it. The chain uses TRBV20-1 and TRBJ2-4, with 11 bases lining up with TRBD1. The germline V gene has CDR1 DFQATT and CDR2 SNEGSKA (reference sequence). The CDR3 totals 12 residues. The sequenced CDR3 bases are TGCAGTGCTGGGACAGGGGGTTCTGGT. Protein product: CSAGTGGSG. The CDR3 as a whole reads CSAGTGGSGQYF.

As concerns this clone: The read gets to within 3 residues of the CDR3 end, and the germline J gene fills in the rest. The V and J genes are TRBV5-1 and TRBJ1-1; possible D gene TRBD1, 6 bases. Deletions cut 4 bases from V and 3 bases from J, with 10 bases between. The CDR3 has 13 amino acids. Germline loops: CDR1 SGHRS, CDR2 YFSETQ. CDR3 DNA, as far as it was read: TGCGCCAGCAGCATTTACAGGGACACTGAA. As protein: CASSIYRDTE. The complete CDR3 sequence is CASSIYRDTEAFF.

As to this clone: The DNA ends 3 residues before the CDR3 does, and the rest of the CDR3 is filled in from the germline J gene. The chain has TRBV19 and TRBJ1-1; 8 bases are shared with TRBD1. The germline V gene encodes CDR1 LNHDA and CDR2 SQIVND (reference sequence). Trimming took 5 bases from V and 4 from J; bases not matched to a gene: 12. The CDR3 contains 16 residues. The part of the CDR3 DNA that was read is TGTGCCAGTAGTCTTAGCCGAGGACAGGGATCCACTGAA. As protein: CASSLSRGQGSTE. The whole CDR3 is CASSLSRGQGSTEAFF.

About this clone itself: At one boundary the junction diverges from the germline segment, which might be a read error. The read is 3 residues too short to cover the CDR3 end, so that end is filled in from the germline J gene. The V gene is TRBV5-6, the J gene TRBJ2-3; D is undetermined. Germline V lookup: CDR1 SGHDT, CDR2 YYEEEE. The CDR3 is made up of 15 amino acids. The part of the CDR3 DNA that was read is TGTGTCAGCAGCCGAGCCGGTATCTTCACAGATACG. Encoded protein: CVSSRAGIFTDT. From start to end, the CDR3 is CVSSRAGIFTDTQYF.

Details on this clone: Germline is not matched at one junction end, which may reflect a read error. The CDR3 end is not reached by the read, which stops 3 residues before it; the germline J gene fills it in. Other DNA sequences in this specimen translate into the identical CDR3. The rearrangement uses TRBV10-1 and TRBJ1-3; a possible D gene is TRBD1 (6 bases). Looked up from germline, CDR1 is WNHNN and CDR2 is SYGVQD (reference sequence). This CDR3 comprises 14 residues. Incomplete CDR3 DNA: TGCGCCAGCAGCCCAGGGACAACTGGAAACACT. Translated: CASSPGTTGNT. The CDR3 as a whole reads CASSPGTTGNTIYF.

Comment on this clone: The CDR3 end lies 3 residues beyond the end of the read and is filled in from the germline J gene. The chain is built from TRBV7-9 and TRBJ2-1; D not resolved. Germline-derived CDR1 and CDR2 are SEHNR and FQNEAQ (reference sequence). Trimming cost V 5 bases and J 9 bases, with 17 bases left between them. CDR3 length: 14 amino acids. CDR3 DNA (partial): TGTGCCAGCAGCCTCACTGGGCAGGCTGCTGAG. Translating it yields CASSLTGQAAE. The whole CDR3 sequence reads CASSLTGQAAEQFF.

The CDR3: CASSQEGHPNQPQYF. CDR3 DNA, as far as it was read: TGCGCCAGCAGCCAAGAAGGGCACCCCAATCAGCCT. The chain employs TRBV4-1 and TRBJ2-4; D is undetermined. The read falls 3 residues short of the CDR3 end, and the missing part is taken from the germline J gene. The CDR3 loop spans 15 amino acids. Germline loops: CDR1 MGHRA, CDR2 YSYEKL.

About this clone: The CDR3 extends 3 residues past the end of the read, so its final part is completed from the germline J gene. This rearrangement joins TRBV4-1 to TRBJ1-2; D is undetermined. The germline CDR1 and CDR2 sequences are MGHRA and YSYEKL. The CDR3 runs 14 residues. The CDR3 sequence is CASSQDGPRGGYTF. CDR3 DNA (partial): TGCGCCAGCAGCCAAGATGGGCCCAGAGGGGGC.

Notes on this clone: The missing CDR3 end, 3 residues past where the read stops, is filled in from the germline J gene. The chain links TRBV7-3 to TRBJ1-6, with D possibly TRBD1 on 6 matching bases. From germline, CDR1 is SGHTA and CDR2 FQGTGA. The CDR3 has 17 amino acids. Between the trimmed V and J ends, which lost 0 bases and 8 bases, there was a span of 17 bases. This CDR3 reads CASSLTGWGHLYSPLHF. The sequenced part of the CDR3 DNA is TGTGCCAGCAGCTTAACTGGTTGGGGACACCTCTATTCACCC. Full variable domain (outside the CDR3, taken from reference TRBV7-3 and TRBJ1-6): GAGVSQTPSNKVTEKGKYVELRCDPISGHTALYWYRQSLGQGPEFLIYFQGTGAADDSGLPNDRFFAVRPEGSVSTLKIQRTERGDSAVYLCASSLTGWGHLYSPLHFGNGTRLTVT.

The CDR3: CASSTAGANTGEAFF. CDR3 bases read: TGTGCCAGCAGCACAGCGGGGGCGAACACCGGGGAG. The chain uses TRBV7-6 and TRBJ1-1, with D perhaps matching TRBD1 (6 bases). The read falls 3 residues short of the CDR3 end, and the missing part is taken from the germline J gene. CDR3 length: 15 amino acids. Per germline, CDR1 SGHVS and CDR2 FNYEAQ.

Comment on this clone: The read gets to within 3 residues of the CDR3 end, and the germline J gene fills in the rest. The chain carries TRBV6-1 and TRBJ1-1, with D unclear. Germline V gene lookup returns CDR1 MNHNS and CDR2 SASEGT. The V and J ends lost 4 bases and 6 bases respectively, with 9 bases between them. This CDR3 has 12 amino acids. The CDR3 protein is CASSVTVAEAFF. Incomplete CDR3 DNA: TGTGCCAGCAGTGTTACGGTTGCTGAA.

As regards this clone: The read ends 3 residues before the CDR3 terminus; that terminus is restored from the germline J gene. The chain joins TRBV4-1 to TRBJ2-7, with D uncertain. Germline-derived CDR1 and CDR2 are MGHRA and YSYEKL. This CDR3 is built from 14 residues. Trimming took 1 base from V and 3 from J, leaving 10 bases between them. CDR3 DNA, as far as it was read: TGCGCCAGCAGCCAAGCCGGGTACGTCTACGAG. It codes for CASSQAGYVYE. The full CDR3 protein reads CASSQAGYVYEQYF.